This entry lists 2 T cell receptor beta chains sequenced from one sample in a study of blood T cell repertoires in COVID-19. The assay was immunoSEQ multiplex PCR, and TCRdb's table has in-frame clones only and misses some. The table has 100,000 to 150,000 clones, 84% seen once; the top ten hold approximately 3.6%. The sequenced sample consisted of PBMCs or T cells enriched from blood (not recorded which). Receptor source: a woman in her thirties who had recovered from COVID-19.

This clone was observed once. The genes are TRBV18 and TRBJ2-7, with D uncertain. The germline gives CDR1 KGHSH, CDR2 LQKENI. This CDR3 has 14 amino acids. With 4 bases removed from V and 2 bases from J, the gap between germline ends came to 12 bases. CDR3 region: CASSQRGSAYEQYF. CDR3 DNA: TGTGCCAGCTCACAAAGAGGCTCCGCCTACGAGCAGTACTTC.

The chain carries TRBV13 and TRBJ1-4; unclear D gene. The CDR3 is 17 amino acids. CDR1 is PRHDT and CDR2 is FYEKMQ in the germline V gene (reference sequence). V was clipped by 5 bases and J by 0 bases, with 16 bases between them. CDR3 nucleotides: TGTGCCAGCAGCATATACCCCTGGCGGACAACTAATGAAAAACTGTTTTTT. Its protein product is CASSIYPWRTTNEKLFF.